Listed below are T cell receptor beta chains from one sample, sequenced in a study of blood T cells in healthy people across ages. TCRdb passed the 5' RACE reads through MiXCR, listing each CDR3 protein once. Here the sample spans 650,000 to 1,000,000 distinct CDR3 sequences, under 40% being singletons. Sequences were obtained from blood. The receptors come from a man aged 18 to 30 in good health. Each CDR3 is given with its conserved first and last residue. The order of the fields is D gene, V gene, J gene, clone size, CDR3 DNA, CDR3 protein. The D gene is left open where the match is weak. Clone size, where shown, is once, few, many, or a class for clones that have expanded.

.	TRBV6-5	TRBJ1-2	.	TGTGCCAGCAGTGGCTACACCTTC	CASSGYTF
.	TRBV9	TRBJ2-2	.	TGTGCCAGCAGCGGCGGTGTCGGGGAGCTGTTTTTT	CASSGGVGELFF
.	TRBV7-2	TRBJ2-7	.	TGTGCCAGCAGCCCCTATTTTGGGTACGAGCAGTACTTC	CASSPYFGYEQYF
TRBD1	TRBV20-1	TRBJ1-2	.	TGCAGTGCTAGTTTCACAGGGGGCCCCGGCTACACCTTC	CSASFTGGPGYTF
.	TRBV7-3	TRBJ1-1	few	TGTGCCAGCAGACCCCAACCGACGGGGAGCACTGAAGCTTTCTTT	CASRPQPTGSTEAFF
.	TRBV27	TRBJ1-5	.	TGTGCCAGCCACGGGACATCGAATAGCAATCAGCCCCAGCATTTT	CASHGTSNSNQPQHF
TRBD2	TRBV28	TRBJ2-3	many	TGTGCCAGCAGCCTGGGACTAGCTAGGCAGTATTTT	CASSLGLARQYF
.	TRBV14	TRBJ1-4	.	TGTGCCAGCAGCAAGGCCTCCCGGGACATTAATGAAAAACTGTTTTTT	CASSKASRDINEKLFF
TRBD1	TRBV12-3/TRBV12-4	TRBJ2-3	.	TGTGCCAGCAGTCGGGGACAGGGGGGAACAGATACGCAGTATTTT	CASSRGQGGTDTQYF
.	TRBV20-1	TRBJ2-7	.	TGCAGTGCTAGGAGCGGGTGCCGTTACGAGCAGTACTTC	CSARSGCRYEQYF
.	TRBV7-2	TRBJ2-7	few	TGTGCCAGCAGCTTCTCCGCGGGACAGACTTACGAGCAGTACTTC	CASSFSAGQTYEQYF
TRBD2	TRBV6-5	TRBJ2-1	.	TGTGCCAGCAGTTACTCGGCCGGGAGGGGCGGGCAGTTCTTC	CASSYSAGRGGQFF
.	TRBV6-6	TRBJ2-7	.	TGTGCCAACGGTCAGGGAAATTCCTACGAGCAGTACTTC	CANGQGNSYEQYF
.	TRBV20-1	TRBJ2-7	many	TGCAGTGCTAGAGGCGAGATATTCTCCTACGAGCAGTACTTC	CSARGEIFSYEQYF
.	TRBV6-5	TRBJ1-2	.	TGTGCCAGCAGTGGACTGATCGGGGGCTACACCTTC	CASSGLIGGYTF
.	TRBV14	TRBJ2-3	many	TGTGCCAGCAGCCTTCTACGGGGAGATACGCAGTATTTT	CASSLLRGDTQYF
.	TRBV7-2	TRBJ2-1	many	TGTGCCAGCAGCCCCCGACGGGACCTCAATGAGCAGTTCTTC	CASSPRRDLNEQFF
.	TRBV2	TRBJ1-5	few	TGTGCCAGCAGGGCCACAGACAGGAATCAGCCCCAGCATTTT	CASRATDRNQPQHF
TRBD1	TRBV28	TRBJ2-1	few	TGTGCCAGCAGTCCCTGGACAGGGCCCGACAATGAGCAGTTCTTC	CASSPWTGPDNEQFF
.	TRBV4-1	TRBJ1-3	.	TGCGCCAGCAGCCAAGTCGTCGCATCGGACCGCTCTGGAAACACCATATATTTT	CASSQVVASDRSGNTIYF